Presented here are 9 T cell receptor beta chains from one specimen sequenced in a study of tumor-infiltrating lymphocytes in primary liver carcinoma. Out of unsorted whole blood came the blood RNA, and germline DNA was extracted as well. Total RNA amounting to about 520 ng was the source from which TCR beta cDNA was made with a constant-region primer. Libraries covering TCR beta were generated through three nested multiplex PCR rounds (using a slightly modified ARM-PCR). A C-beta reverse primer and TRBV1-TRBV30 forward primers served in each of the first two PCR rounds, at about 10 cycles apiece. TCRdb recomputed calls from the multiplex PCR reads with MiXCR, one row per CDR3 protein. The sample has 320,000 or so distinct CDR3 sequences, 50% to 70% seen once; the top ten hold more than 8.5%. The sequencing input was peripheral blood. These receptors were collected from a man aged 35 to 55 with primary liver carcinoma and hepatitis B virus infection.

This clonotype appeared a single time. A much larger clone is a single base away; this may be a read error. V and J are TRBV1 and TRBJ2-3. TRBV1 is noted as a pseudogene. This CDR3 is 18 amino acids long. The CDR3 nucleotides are TGCACCAGCAGCCAAGATAAATTGTTAAGCTGGAGGACAGATACGCAGTATTTT. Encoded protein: CTSSQDKLLSWRTDTQYF.

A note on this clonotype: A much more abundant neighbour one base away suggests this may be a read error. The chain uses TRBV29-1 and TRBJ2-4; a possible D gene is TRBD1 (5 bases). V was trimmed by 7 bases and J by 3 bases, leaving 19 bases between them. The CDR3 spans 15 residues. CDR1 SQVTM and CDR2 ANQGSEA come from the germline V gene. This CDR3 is CSATGRSLVKNIQYF. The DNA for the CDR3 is TGCAGCGCCACAGGACGGAGCCTAGTCAAAAACATTCAGTACTTC. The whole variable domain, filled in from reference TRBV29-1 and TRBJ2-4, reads SAVISQKPSRDICQRGTSLTIQCQVDSQVTMMFWYRQQPGQSLTLIATANQGSEATYESGFVIDKFPISRPNLTFSTLTVSNMSPEDSSIYLCSATGRSLVKNIQYFGAGTRLSVL.

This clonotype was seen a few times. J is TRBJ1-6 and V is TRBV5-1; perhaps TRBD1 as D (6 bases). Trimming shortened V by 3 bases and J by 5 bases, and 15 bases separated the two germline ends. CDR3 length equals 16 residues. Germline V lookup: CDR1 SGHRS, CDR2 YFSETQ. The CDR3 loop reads CASSSGQNVNNSPLHF. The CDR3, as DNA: TGCGCCAGCAGCTCCGGACAGAACGTCAATAATTCACCCCTCCACTTT.

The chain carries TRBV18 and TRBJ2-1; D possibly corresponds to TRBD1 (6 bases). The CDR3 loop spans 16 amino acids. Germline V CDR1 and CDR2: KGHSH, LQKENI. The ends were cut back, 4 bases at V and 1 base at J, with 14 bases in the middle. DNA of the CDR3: TGTGCCAGCTCACTCCGACAGGATTTGTCCTACAATGAGCAGTTCTTC. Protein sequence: CASSLRQDLSYNEQFF. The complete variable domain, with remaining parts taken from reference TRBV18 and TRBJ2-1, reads NAGVMQNPRHLVRRRGQEARLRCSPMKGHSHVYWYRQLPEEGLKFMVYLQKENIIDESGMPKERFSAEFPKEGPSILRIQQVVRGDSAAYFCASSLRQDLSYNEQFFGPGTRLTVL.

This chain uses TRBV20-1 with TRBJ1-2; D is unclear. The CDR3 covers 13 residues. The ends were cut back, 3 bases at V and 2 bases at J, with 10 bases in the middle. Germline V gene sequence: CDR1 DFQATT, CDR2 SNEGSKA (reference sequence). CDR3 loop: CSAREWQNYGYTF. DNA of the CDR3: TGCAGTGCTAGGGAGTGGCAGAACTATGGCTACACCTTC.

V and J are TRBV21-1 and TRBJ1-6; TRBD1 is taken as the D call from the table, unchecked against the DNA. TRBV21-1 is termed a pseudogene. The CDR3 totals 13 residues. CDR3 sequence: CAGKGDSRSPLHF. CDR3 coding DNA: TGTGCCGGAAAGGGGGACAGTCGATCACCCCTCCACTTT.

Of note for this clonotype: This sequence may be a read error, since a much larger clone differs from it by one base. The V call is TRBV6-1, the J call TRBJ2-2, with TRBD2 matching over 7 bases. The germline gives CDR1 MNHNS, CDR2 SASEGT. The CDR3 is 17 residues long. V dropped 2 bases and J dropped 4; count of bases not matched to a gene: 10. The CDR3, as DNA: TGTGCCAGCAGTGAATTCACGGGAGTAGCGGGCACCGGGGAGCTGTTTTTT. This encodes CASSEFTGVAGTGELFF.

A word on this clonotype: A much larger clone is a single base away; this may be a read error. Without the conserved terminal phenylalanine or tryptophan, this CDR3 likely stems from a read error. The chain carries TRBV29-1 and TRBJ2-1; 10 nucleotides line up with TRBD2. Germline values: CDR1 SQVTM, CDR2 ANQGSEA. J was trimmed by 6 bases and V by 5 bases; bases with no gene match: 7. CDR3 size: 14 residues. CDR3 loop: CSVQESGRANEQFY. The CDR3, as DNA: TGCAGCGTTCAGGAAAGCGGGAGGGCCAATGAGCAGTTCTAC.

The CDR3 spells CASSLVGDPWTGNTIYF. CDR3 DNA sequence: TGTGCCAGCAGCTTAGTAGGAGACCCATGGACTGGAAACACCATATATTTT. This rearrangement joins TRBV7-9 to TRBJ1-3; D uncertain. The germline CDR1 and CDR2 sequences are SEHNR and FQNEAQ (reference sequence). This CDR3 has 17 amino acids. Deletions cut 1 base from V and 2 bases from J, with 15 bases between.